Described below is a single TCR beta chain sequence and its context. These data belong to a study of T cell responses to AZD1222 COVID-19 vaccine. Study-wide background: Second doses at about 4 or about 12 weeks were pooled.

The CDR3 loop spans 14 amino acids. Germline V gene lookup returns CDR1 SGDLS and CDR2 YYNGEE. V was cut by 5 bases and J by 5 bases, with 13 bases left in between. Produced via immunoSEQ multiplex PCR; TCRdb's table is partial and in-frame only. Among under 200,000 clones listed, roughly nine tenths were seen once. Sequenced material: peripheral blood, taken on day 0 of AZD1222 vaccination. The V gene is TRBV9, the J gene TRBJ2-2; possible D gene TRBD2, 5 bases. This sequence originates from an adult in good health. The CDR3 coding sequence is TGTGCCAGCAGGTCGGGATATGGGACCGGGGAGCTGTTTTTT. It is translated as CASRSGYGTGELFF.